This TCR beta chain was sequenced for a study of T cells after yellow fever vaccination. As for the study in general: It was SMART-Seq v4 Ultra Low Input that prepared the fractions with low cell numbers.

The authors made TCR cDNA by 5'RACE template switching, adding a universal primer site and UMIs. TCRdb itself ran the 5' RACE reads through MiXCR, one entry per CDR3 protein. The sample contains 550,000 or so distinct CDR3 sequences, 15% to 20% of which appear only once. The CDR3 is 13 amino acids. The V and J ends lost 5 bases and 11 bases respectively, with 15 bases between them. V is TRBV12-3 or TRBV12-4 and J is TRBJ2-2; D possibly matches TRBD1 or TRBD2 (5 bases each). The sequence was collected from a man aged 25-45 years who received the YFV17D yellow fever vaccine. The specimen was PBMCs, collected 15 days after the yellow fever booster vaccination. CDR3: CASSPGTGLELFF. In nucleotides, the CDR3 is TGTGCCAGCAGTCCGGGGACGGGCCTTGAGCTGTTTTTT.